Presented here are 15 T cell receptor beta chains from one specimen sequenced in a study of control samples from healthy donors and cancer patients. Produced via immunoSEQ multiplex PCR; TCRdb's table is partial and in-frame only. The sample lists approximately 100,000 clones; 85% to 90% were seen once. Sequencing was done on a sample of blood. The receptors stem from a man aged 30 to 45 in good health.

The sample holds a few counts of this clone. J is TRBJ2-7 and V is TRBV5-1; D is unresolved. Deletions cut 0 bases from V and 6 bases from J, with 10 bases between. The CDR3 spans 13 residues. Germline values: CDR1 SGHRS, CDR2 YFSETQ. This chain's CDR3 is CASSLGGDGEQYF. CDR3 coding DNA: TGCGCCAGCAGCTTGGGTGGAGACGGCGAGCAGTACTTC.

The genes are TRBV4-1 and TRBJ2-1; the D gene is possibly TRBD2 (6 bases). V shed 4 bases and J shed 5 bases, with 18 bases lying between them. The CDR3 totals 16 residues. Germline lookup yields CDR1 MGHRA and CDR2 YSYEKL. Here the CDR3 reads CASSPRSGNLNNEQFF. DNA for the CDR3: TGCGCCAGCAGCCCGCGTAGCGGAAATTTAAACAATGAGCAGTTCTTC.

This clone was seen a handful of times. The CDR3 DNA sequence: TGTGCCAGCAGCCCCAGACTAGCGGGAGGGCAAGAGACCCAGTACTTC. This encodes CASSPRLAGGQETQYF. V is TRBV13 and J is TRBJ2-5, with 14 bases matching TRBD2. Germline V CDR1 and CDR2: PRHDT, FYEKMQ (reference sequence). The CDR3 totals 16 residues. V lost 5 bases and J lost 2; bases outside the gene matches: 4.

The chain carries TRBV28 and TRBJ1-1, with D unclear. CDR1 MDHEN and CDR2 SYDVKM come from the germline V gene. The CDR3 loop spans 11 amino acids. Deletions cut 6 bases from V and 1 base from J, with 3 bases between. In DNA form, the CDR3 reads TGTGCCAGCAGCTGGAACACTGAAGCTTTCTTT. Its protein is CASSWNTEAFF. The entire variable domain, with the rest obtained from reference TRBV28 and TRBJ1-1, is as follows: DVKVTQSSRYLVKRTGEKVFLECVQDMDHENMFWYRQDPGLGLRLIYFSYDVKMKEKGDIPEGYSVSREKKERFSLILESASTNQTSMYLCASSWNTEAFFGQGTRLTVV.

The rearrangement uses TRBV19 and TRBJ1-6; 7 bases agree with TRBD1. V lost 7 bases to trimming and J lost 9 bases; unmatched junction nucleotides: 9. The CDR3 spans 14 residues. Germline V lookup: CDR1 LNHDA, CDR2 SQIVND (reference sequence). CDR3 in DNA: TGTGCCAGTAACCCCCGGGACAGTTCTTCACCCCTCCACTTT. Translation gives CASNPRDSSSPLHF.

The chain uses TRBV6-1 and TRBJ2-7; D unclear. V lost 1 base and J lost 6, with 10 bases in between. CDR1 MNHNS and CDR2 SASEGT come from the germline V gene. The CDR3 contains 13 residues. CDR3 DNA sequence: TGTGCCAGCAGTGAAGAAGAAGGGTCCGAGCAGTACTTC. Its translation: CASSEEEGSEQYF.

The chain is built from TRBV18 and TRBJ1-2, with a weak D call TRBD1 (6 bases). CDR3 length equals 16 residues. The germline V gene has CDR1 KGHSH and CDR2 LQKENI. V lost 3 bases, J lost 0 bases, and 14 bases lay in between. The CDR3: CASSPIDGQTNYGYTF. In nucleotides, the CDR3 is TGTGCCAGCTCACCCATAGATGGACAGACTAACTATGGCTACACCTTC.

The CDR3, as DNA: TGTGCCAGCAGAGGAAACACCATATATTTT. It codes for CASRGNTIYF. The gene calls are TRBV28 and TRBJ1-3; D is unresolved. With 6 bases removed from V and 4 bases from J, the gap between germline ends came to 1 base. Germline V gene sequence: CDR1 MDHEN, CDR2 SYDVKM. This CDR3 spans 10 amino acids.

Regarding this clone: Other DNA sequences in the same sample also yield this CDR3. The CDR3 region has the DNA TGTGCCTGGGACCCGGTCGGCCAGAACACTGAAGCTTTCTTT. Translating gives CAWDPVGQNTEAFF. The chain is built from TRBV30 and TRBJ1-1; D unclear. This CDR3 has 14 amino acids. Germline CDR1 reads GTSNPN; CDR2 reads SVGIG (reference sequence). V dropped 5 bases and J dropped 1 base, with 14 bases sitting between them. Full variable domain (outside the CDR3, taken from reference TRBV30 and TRBJ1-1): SQTIHQWPATLVQPVGSPLSLECTVEGTSNPNLYWYRQAAGRGLQLLFYSVGIGQISSEVPQNLSASRPQDRQFILSSKKLLLSDSGFYLCAWDPVGQNTEAFFGQGTRLTVV.

This chain uses TRBV28 with TRBJ1-1; D unresolved. Germline values: CDR1 MDHEN, CDR2 SYDVKM. The germline V and J ends were trimmed by 8 bases and 0 bases, with 10 bases remaining between them. The CDR3 runs 13 residues. The CDR3 bases are TGTGCCAGCGTGAAGGAGCTGAACACTGAAGCTTTCTTT. Protein sequence: CASVKELNTEAFF.

The gene calls are TRBV6-5 and TRBJ2-2; TRBD1 agrees at 7 bases. Germline CDR1 is MNHEY and CDR2 is SVGAGI. The junction had 5 bases not matched to a gene; V was cut back by 6 bases and J by 7 bases. The CDR3 consists of 13 residues. CDR3 amino acids: CASRATGVGELFF. The CDR3 DNA is TGTGCCAGCAGGGCAACAGGGGTCGGGGAGCTGTTTTTT.

The genes are TRBV18 and TRBJ2-2; 7 nucleotides line up with TRBD1. The CDR3 is made up of 15 amino acids. J lost 3 bases, V lost 2 bases, and 3 bases had no gene match. Germline-derived CDR1 and CDR2 are KGHSH and LQKENI. CDR3 bases: TGTGCCAGCTCACCAGAGGGGGCCTACACCGGGGAGCTGTTTTTT. Its translation: CASSPEGAYTGELFF.

The gene calls are TRBV24-1 and TRBJ2-1, with 14 bases identical to TRBD2. This CDR3 has 16 amino acids. Germline-derived CDR1 and CDR2 are KGHDR and SFDVKD. The V segment lost 4 bases and the J segment 3 bases; nucleotides outside the gene matches: 1. CDR3 sequence (DNA): TGTGCCACCAGTGAGGGGACTAGCGGGGGCTACAATGAGCAGTTCTTC. It codes for CATSEGTSGGYNEQFF.

The chain recombines TRBV2 with TRBJ2-7; D ambiguous. Germline V gene data show CDR1 as SNHLY and CDR2 as FYNNEI. The CDR3 is 12 amino acids. V lost 8 bases to trimming and J lost 3 bases, with 11 bases between them. The CDR3 bases are TGTGCCAGCCGGCCATACGTCTACGAGCAGTACTTC. It codes for CASRPYVYEQYF.

The chain combines TRBV5-8 with TRBJ2-1; D possibly corresponds to TRBD1 (5 bases). The germline V gene encodes CDR1 SGHTS and CDR2 YDEGEE. The ends were cut back, 1 base at V and 7 bases at J, with 12 bases in the middle. The CDR3 sequence is 14 residues long. The CDR3 loop reads CASSLSAGLNEQFF. CDR3 in DNA: TGTGCCAGCAGCTTGTCGGCAGGGTTGAATGAGCAGTTCTTC.